This T cell receptor beta chain came from a study of cytomegalovirus exposure and HLA in healthy donors. Repertoires were generated with immunoSEQ multiplex PCR, while TCRdb's copy carries only in-frame clones and drops some. The sample carries roughly 75,000 clones, approximately 94% recorded once. The germline gives CDR1 SGHRS, CDR2 YFSETQ. The CDR3 is 16 amino acids. The trim removed 4 bases at V and 2 bases at J, leaving 8 bases unmatched. The sequenced material came from PBMCs. This chain uses TRBV5-1 with TRBJ2-7, with 11 bases matching TRBD1. The receptor's source is a man younger than 30 in good health and CMV-seropositive. The CDR3 is CASSPGGTGGTYEQYF. CDR3 nucleotides: TGCGCCAGCAGCCCTGGAGGGACAGGGGGAACCTACGAGCAGTACTTC.